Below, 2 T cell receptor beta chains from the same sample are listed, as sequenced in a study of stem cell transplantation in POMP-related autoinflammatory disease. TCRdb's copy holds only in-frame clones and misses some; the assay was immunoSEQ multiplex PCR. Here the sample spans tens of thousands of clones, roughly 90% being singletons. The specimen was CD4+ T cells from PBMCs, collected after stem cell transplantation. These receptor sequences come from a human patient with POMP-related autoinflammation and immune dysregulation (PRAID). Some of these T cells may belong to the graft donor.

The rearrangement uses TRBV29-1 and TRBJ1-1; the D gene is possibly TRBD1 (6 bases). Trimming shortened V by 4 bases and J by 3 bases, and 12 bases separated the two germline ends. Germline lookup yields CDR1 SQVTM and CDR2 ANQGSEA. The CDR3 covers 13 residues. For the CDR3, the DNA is TGCAGCGTTGTTGGGGGCCACTACACTGAAGCTTTCTTT. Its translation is CSVVGGHYTEAFF. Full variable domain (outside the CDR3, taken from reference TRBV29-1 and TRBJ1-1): SAVISQKPSRDICQRGTSLTIQCQVDSQVTMMFWYRQQPGQSLTLIATANQGSEATYESGFVIDKFPISRPNLTFSTLTVSNMSPEDSSIYLCSVVGGHYTEAFFGQGTRLTVV.

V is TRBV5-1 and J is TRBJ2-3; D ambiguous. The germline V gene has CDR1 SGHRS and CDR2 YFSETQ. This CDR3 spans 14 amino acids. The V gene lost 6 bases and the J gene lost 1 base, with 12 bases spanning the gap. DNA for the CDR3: TGCGCCAGCAACGATCTGTCGGGCACAGATACGCAGTATTTT. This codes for CASNDLSGTDTQYF.